Listed here is a single TCR beta chain. Trimming removed 3 bases from V and 5 bases from J, with 13 bases in between. Germline CDR1 and CDR2: SQVTM and ANQGSEA. This CDR3 is built from 13 residues. The data stem from a study of blood T cell repertoires in COVID-19. Study background: Acute-phase and convalescent COVID-19 samples originated in the United States, Italy and Spain. Sources were T cells, B-cell-depleted T cells, or PBMCs; the material itself was cDNA or gDNA.

As processed by the authors: The assay estimated nucleated cells by amplifying reference gene primers. Profiled with immunoSEQ multiplex PCR; TCRdb holds only in-frame clones, not every one. V and J calls and clone size are copied from that table; D and trimming were computed from the DNA. The sample comprises more than 40,000 clones, around 85% of which are singletons, and roughly 14% rests with the top ten. This chain links TRBV29-1 with TRBJ1-1; maybe TRBD1 (5 bases). The TCR sequence derives from a human donor in a cohort sampled during active COVID-19. The donor label of this sample is uncertain. Sequenced input: peripheral blood. CDR3 amino acids: CSVEWAGWTEAFF. DNA for the CDR3: TGCAGCGTTGAGTGGGCAGGGTGGACTGAAGCTTTCTTT.